Following are 28 T cell receptor beta chains from one sample sequenced in a study of cytomegalovirus exposure and HLA in healthy donors. Method: immunoSEQ multiplex PCR; TCRdb's copy keeps in-frame clones and lacks some. This table holds fewer than 250,000 clones, 75% to 90% found once. The sample taken for sequencing was PBMCs. Every receptor here comes from a woman aged 18-29 years in good health and CMV-seronegative.

The rearrangement uses TRBV7-9 and TRBJ1-1, with D possibly being TRBD1 (6 bases). Trimming cost V 1 base and J 3 bases, with 15 bases left between them. The CDR3 consists of 16 residues. Germline V gene data show CDR1 as SEHNR and CDR2 as FQNEAQ (reference sequence). The chain's CDR3 is CASSLVAGAVYTEAFF. The CDR3 DNA is TGTGCCAGCAGCTTAGTGGCAGGGGCCGTCTACACTGAAGCTTTCTTT. Full variable domain (rest looked up from reference TRBV7-9 and TRBJ1-1): DTGVSQNPRHKITKRGQNVTFRCDPISEHNRLYWYRQTLGQGPEFLTYFQNEAQLEKSRLLSDRFSAERPKGSFSTLEIQRTEQGDSAMYLCASSLVAGAVYTEAFFGQGTRLTVV.

This clone was seen a few times. This chain connects TRBV7-9 to TRBJ1-1; no definite D call. The V end lost 1 base, the J end lost 1 base, and 7 bases lay between the germline ends. The CDR3 extends over 14 amino acids. CDR1 is SEHNR, CDR2 FQNEAQ, per germline (reference sequence). CDR3 residues: CASSLGSGNTEAFF. The DNA for the CDR3 is TGTGCCAGCAGCTTAGGCTCGGGGAACACTGAAGCTTTCTTT.

The rearrangement joins TRBV2 to TRBJ2-7; 8 positions agree with TRBD2. Losses at the gene ends were 5 bases for V and 2 bases for J; bases not matched to a gene: 8. This CDR3 region has 15 residues. Per the germline V gene, CDR1 is SNHLY and CDR2 is FYNNEI. This CDR3 reads CASSPGGSGAYEQYF. The CDR3 DNA reads as TGTGCCAGCAGTCCCGGTGGTAGCGGGGCCTACGAGCAGTACTTC. Drawing the rest from reference TRBV2 and TRBJ2-7, the complete variable domain is EPEVTQTPSHQVTQMGQEVILRCVPISNHLYFYWYRQILGQKVEFLVSFYNNEISEKSEIFDDQFSVERPDGSNFTLKIRSTKLEDSAMYFCASSPGGSGAYEQYFGPGTRLTVT.

The CDR3 is CAISDGVTYNEQFF. In DNA, the CDR3 is TGTGCCATCAGTGACGGGGTCACCTACAATGAGCAGTTCTTC. The chain carries TRBV10-3 and TRBJ2-1; TRBD2 is a possible D gene (5 bases). The ends were cut back, 3 bases at V and 2 bases at J, with 8 bases in the middle. Germline V gives CDR1 ENHRY, CDR2 SYGVKD. The CDR3 totals 14 residues.

The V call is TRBV9, the J call TRBJ2-2; D call uncertain. The CDR3 spans 15 residues. V was pared by 4 bases and J by 5 bases, with 15 bases between. Germline CDR1 and CDR2: SGDLS and YYNGEE. CDR3 region: CASSPPEPLTGELFF. The DNA for the CDR3 is TGTGCCAGCAGCCCCCCGGAACCCTTAACCGGGGAGCTGTTTTTT.

The V call is TRBV9, the J call TRBJ2-1; D gene uncertain. The CDR3 covers 15 residues. Germline V gives CDR1 SGDLS, CDR2 YYNGEE. V lost 7 bases to trimming and J lost 1 base, with 15 bases between them. The CDR3 coding sequence is TGTGCCAGCTCAGTTGGCGATAGTTCCTACAATGAGCAGTTCTTC. Encoded protein: CASSVGDSSYNEQFF.

The chain combines TRBV4-2 with TRBJ2-7, with 7 bases that match TRBD2. V gave up 1 base and J gave up 1 base; unmatched junction bases: 7. Germline V CDR1 and CDR2: LGHNA, YNFKEQ. CDR3 size: 16 residues. The CDR3 protein is CASSQAAGVGSYEQYF. The CDR3 DNA sequence: TGTGCCAGCAGCCAAGCCGCGGGAGTAGGTTCCTACGAGCAGTACTTC.

This chain links TRBV5-1 with TRBJ2-7; 7 bases fit TRBD1. The CDR3 spans 14 residues. The junction had 11 bases not matched to a gene; V was cut back by 4 bases and J by 7 bases. Per the germline V gene, CDR1 is SGHRS and CDR2 is YFSETQ. The CDR3: CASSPQQGIGEQYF. Here the CDR3 DNA reads TGCGCCAGCAGCCCGCAACAGGGGATTGGGGAGCAGTACTTC.

The V call is TRBV6-5, the J call TRBJ2-7; 7 bases agree with TRBD2. Germline CDR1 reads MNHEY; CDR2 reads SVGAGI. The CDR3 loop spans 15 amino acids. Germline trimming cut 7 bases from V and 3 bases from J; bases unmatched to any gene: 12. CDR3 coding DNA: TGTGCCAGCACCCGTGCGCGGGGCGGGGGCTACGAGCAGTACTTC. It encodes CASTRARGGGYEQYF.

The rearrangement uses TRBV14 and TRBJ2-5; 9 bases are shared with TRBD2. J lost 4 bases, V lost 3 bases, and 9 bases had no gene match. The CDR3 covers 16 residues. Germline CDR1 reads SGHDN; CDR2 reads FVKESK. CDR3 residues: CASSHRVAGDGETQYF. The CDR3 DNA reads as TGTGCCAGCAGCCACCGAGTAGCGGGAGACGGAGAGACCCAGTACTTC.

J is TRBJ2-1 and V is TRBV30, with 7 bases lining up with TRBD2. Unmatched junction bases numbered 16, after V lost 3 bases and J lost 8 bases. Germline CDR1 and CDR2: GTSNPN and SVGIG (reference sequence). This CDR3 has 16 residues. CDR3 sequence: CAWSPGTGGWSDEQFF. The CDR3 DNA is TGTGCCTGGAGCCCGGGTACGGGGGGTTGGTCAGATGAGCAGTTCTTC.

The V call is TRBV27, the J call TRBJ2-1; a possible D gene is TRBD2 (5 bases). Trimming removed 3 bases at V and 6 bases at J, with 12 bases between. The CDR3 contains 14 residues. The germline CDR1 and CDR2 sequences are MNHEY and SMNVEV (reference sequence). CDR3 in amino acids: CASSFSGYGNEQFF. CDR3 in DNA: TGTGCCAGCAGTTTCTCGGGGTATGGCAATGAGCAGTTCTTC.

This clone was picked up many times. The chain links TRBV4-1 to TRBJ1-2, with D possibly TRBD1 on 5 matching bases. CDR3 length: 16 amino acids. V was pared by 2 bases and J by 3 bases, with 16 bases between. Germline lookup yields CDR1 MGHRA and CDR2 YSYEKL. The CDR3 spells CASSQQNLGGDYGYTF. The CDR3 DNA reads as TGCGCCAGCAGCCAACAAAACCTGGGAGGGGACTATGGCTACACCTTC.

The chain combines TRBV28 with TRBJ1-1, with D unclear. CDR3 length equals 13 residues. Deletions cut 8 bases from V and 6 bases from J, with 16 bases between. Per germline, CDR1 MDHEN and CDR2 SYDVKM. The CDR3 region has the DNA TGTGCCAGCGGGGTTCTAACTGGCCCTGAAGCTTTCTTT. This encodes CASGVLTGPEAFF.

V gene TRBV11-3 combines with J gene TRBJ2-5; 11 bases fit TRBD2. Germline assignment: CDR1 SGHNT and CDR2 YENEEA. The J segment lost 5 bases and the V segment lost 5 bases, leaving 10 bases of the junction unmatched. The CDR3 extends over 16 amino acids. CDR3: CASSASLAGGTETQYF. CDR3 coding DNA: TGTGCCAGCAGCGCATCCCTAGCGGGGGGAACCGAGACCCAGTACTTC. Supplemented by reference TRBV11-3 and TRBJ2-5, the full variable domain reads EAGVVQSPRYKIIEKKQPVAFWCNPISGHNTLYWYLQNLGQGPELLIRYENEEAVDDSQLPKDRFSAERLKGVDSTLKIQPAELGDSAVYLCASSASLAGGTETQYFGPGTRLLVL.

This chain joins TRBV5-1 and TRBJ1-5, with no clear D. The CDR3 length is 11 residues. Trimming left V 2 bases short and J 15 bases short, with 12 bases between. CDR1 and CDR2 from the germline V gene are SGHRS and YFSETQ. The CDR3 loop reads CASSFGQALHF. The DNA of the CDR3 is TGCGCCAGCAGCTTCGGCCAGGCCCTGCATTTT.

The V call is TRBV6-5, the J call TRBJ2-7; 9 nucleotides align to TRBD1. CDR3 size: 15 residues. Germline-derived CDR1 and CDR2 are MNHEY and SVGAGI. Losses at the gene ends were 6 bases for V and 2 bases for J; bases not matched to a gene: 8. In nucleotides, the CDR3 is TGTGCCAGCAGGGAATCGGGACAGGGACCCTACGAGCAGTACTTC. Its translation: CASRESGQGPYEQYF.

V is TRBV6-1 and J is TRBJ1-1; TRBD1 agrees at 7 bases. CDR1 MNHNS and CDR2 SASEGT come from the germline V gene. V lost 1 base to trimming and J lost 2 bases; unmatched junction nucleotides: 4. The CDR3 covers 15 residues. This CDR3 is CASSEGGTANTEAFF. CDR3 in DNA: TGTGCCAGCAGTGAAGGAGGGACAGCCAACACTGAAGCTTTCTTT.

The chain employs TRBV15 and TRBJ2-5, with 12 bases that match TRBD2. Trimming took 0 bases from V and 4 from J; bases not matched to a gene: 9. Looked up from germline, CDR1 is LNHNV and CDR2 is YYDKDF (reference sequence). CDR3 length equals 18 residues. CDR3 sequence: CATSRDQRLAGVVETQYF. The CDR3 nucleotides read TGTGCCACCAGCAGAGATCAGAGACTAGCGGGAGTCGTAGAGACCCAGTACTTC.

The V and J genes are TRBV10-1 and TRBJ2-7; the match to TRBD2 covers 10 bases. With 2 bases clipped from V and 2 bases from J, the junction kept 3 bases outside the gene matches. Germline values: CDR1 WNHNN, CDR2 SYGVQD (reference sequence). CDR3 length equals 15 residues. The CDR3 spells CASSERTSGTYEQYF. CDR3 coding DNA: TGCGCCAGCAGTGAGAGGACTAGCGGAACCTACGAGCAGTACTTC.

The V call is TRBV27, the J call TRBJ1-2; no firm D call. This CDR3 has 15 residues. Trimming stripped 0 bases from V and 4 bases from J, with 12 bases between. Germline V gene data show CDR1 as MNHEY and CDR2 as SMNVEV (reference sequence). DNA of the CDR3: TGTGCCAGCAGTTTATCGGTCGGTCGGACCTATGGCTACACCTTC. It yields the protein CASSLSVGRTYGYTF.

This clone has a handful of counts. The chain combines TRBV5-6 with TRBJ1-2; D might be TRBD1 (5 bases). The germline gives CDR1 SGHDT, CDR2 YYEEEE. This CDR3 is 14 amino acids long. V dropped 4 bases and J dropped 4 bases, with 14 bases sitting between them. CDR3 sequence: CASSGRVGGYGYTF. CDR3 sequence (DNA): TGTGCCAGCAGCGGCAGGGTCGGAGGCTATGGCTACACCTTC.

This clone showed up just a few times. V usage is TRBV27 and J usage is TRBJ1-2; D possibly corresponds to TRBD1 (5 bases). This CDR3 comprises 15 residues. V was shortened by 3 bases and J by 5 bases, with 16 bases between the two germline ends. Germline loops: CDR1 MNHEY, CDR2 SMNVEV (reference sequence). The CDR3 nucleotides are TGTGCCAGCAGTTTCGGGGACGGTGGGACGTATGGCTACACCTTC. Its protein product is CASSFGDGGTYGYTF.

The gene calls are TRBV27 and TRBJ2-3, with 14 bases that match TRBD2. V was clipped by 3 bases and J by 6 bases; unmatched bases: 8. CDR1 MNHEY and CDR2 SMNVEV come from the germline V gene (reference sequence). The CDR3 runs to 17 residues. The CDR3 is CASSFPLTSGRADTQYF. CDR3 coding DNA: TGTGCCAGCAGTTTCCCTCTGACTAGCGGGAGGGCCGATACGCAGTATTTT.

The chain employs TRBV2 and TRBJ2-5, with D perhaps matching TRBD2 (6 bases). Trimming pared 2 bases from V and 5 bases from J, leaving 15 bases between. The CDR3 consists of 15 residues. Germline CDR1 and CDR2: SNHLY and FYNNEI. CDR3: CASSELRGPEETQYF. The CDR3 nucleotides are TGTGCCAGCAGTGAACTGCGGGGCCCAGAGGAGACCCAGTACTTC.

The chain links TRBV27 to TRBJ2-5, with D unresolved. V lost 4 bases, J lost 1 base, and 4 bases lay in between. In germline, CDR1 is MNHEY, CDR2 SMNVEV (reference sequence). The CDR3 has 12 residues. The CDR3 coding sequence is TGTGCCAGCAGTTATCCCCAAGAGACCCAGTACTTC. Protein product: CASSYPQETQYF.

This clone was seen a few times. The chain combines TRBV5-1 with TRBJ1-1; D gene unclear. The length of the CDR3 is 16 residues. Germline lookup yields CDR1 SGHRS and CDR2 YFSETQ. The V end lost 0 bases, the J end lost 0 bases, and 12 bases lay between the germline ends. The DNA for the CDR3 is TGCGCCAGCAGCTTGGAGGTGAATGTCGTGAACACTGAAGCTTTCTTT. Amino acid sequence: CASSLEVNVVNTEAFF.

In this sample, this clone turned up a few times. This chain uses TRBV5-1 with TRBJ1-2, with D hard to call. Germline CDR1 reads SGHRS; CDR2 reads YFSETQ. Trimming left V 0 bases short and J 2 bases short, with 11 bases between. The CDR3 is 15 residues long. CDR3 DNA sequence: TGCGCCAGCAGCTTGGGGGCGGGGAGAAACTATGGCTACACCTTC. Protein product: CASSLGAGRNYGYTF.